The 14 T cell receptor beta chains in this list originate from one sample, sequenced in a study of cytomegalovirus exposure and HLA in healthy donors. The study ran its PCR with 60 Vbeta and 13 Jbeta primers. Assay: immunoSEQ multiplex PCR; the TCRdb copy retains only in-frame clones and omits some. Of approximately 170,000 clones in the sample, 65% to 85% were seen once. Material: PBMCs. Receptor source: a woman aged 50 to 65 in good health and CMV-seropositive.

V is TRBV7-9 and J is TRBJ1-4; TRBD1 matches 7 bases. The CDR3 has 15 residues. Germline V gene lookup returns CDR1 SEHNR and CDR2 FQNEAQ (reference sequence). The J segment lost 7 bases and the V segment lost 3 bases, leaving 8 bases of the junction unmatched. The CDR3 here is CASSFSGQGVEKLFF. DNA for the CDR3: TGTGCCAGCAGCTTCAGCGGGCAGGGGGTTGAAAAACTGTTTTTT.

V is TRBV7-3 and J is TRBJ2-4; 8 nucleotides align to TRBD2. V was clipped by 2 bases and J by 7 bases; unmatched bases: 13. Germline V gene sequence: CDR1 SGHTA, CDR2 FQGTGA. This CDR3 is 17 amino acids long. The CDR3 coding sequence is TGTGCCAGCAGCTTAGGCCCCGGGAGGGGTGTTGGGAACATTCAGTACTTC. This codes for CASSLGPGRGVGNIQYF.

The rearrangement links TRBV9 to TRBJ2-7, with 7 nucleotides matching TRBD1. Germline lookup yields CDR1 SGDLS and CDR2 YYNGEE. The CDR3 covers 14 residues. The V and J ends lost 4 bases and 4 bases, in that order; junction bases with no gene match: 8. The CDR3 DNA is TGTGCCAGCAGCCCCCGGGACAGCCAATACGAGCAGTACTTC. Translating it yields CASSPRDSQYEQYF.

The chain carries TRBV5-4 and TRBJ2-2; perhaps TRBD2 as D (5 bases). Per the germline V gene, CDR1 is SGHNT and CDR2 is YYREEE (reference sequence). There are 15 residues in the CDR3. Trimming left V 2 bases short and J 6 bases short, with 14 bases between. CDR3 sequence (DNA): TGTGCCAGCAGCTTACTCCTTTCCGGGGCCGGGGAGCTGTTTTTT. This translates into CASSLLLSGAGELFF.

The chain recombines TRBV27 with TRBJ1-1; 7 bases map to TRBD1. This CDR3 has 16 residues. V gave up 4 bases and J gave up 1 base; unmatched junction bases: 9. Germline CDR1 MNHEY, CDR2 SMNVEV (reference sequence). CDR3 sequence (DNA): TGTGCCAGCAGTTACACAGGGGCCCCTAGGAACACTGAAGCTTTCTTT. Protein: CASSYTGAPRNTEAFF.

The CDR3 loop reads CASSPGSGFDYGYTF. The DNA of the CDR3 is TGTGCCAGCAGCCCGGGCTCGGGGTTTGACTATGGCTACACCTTC. The chain recombines TRBV9 with TRBJ1-2; D unclear. The V and J ends lost 4 bases and 3 bases respectively, with 16 bases between them. The CDR3 extends over 15 amino acids. CDR1 is SGDLS and CDR2 is YYNGEE in the germline V gene.

This clone was seen only a few times. This sample also contains other DNA sequences that code for the same CDR3. The V call is TRBV5-1, the J call TRBJ2-7, with a weak D call TRBD1 (6 bases). V lost 4 bases and J 0 bases, leaving 14 bases between the germline ends. The CDR3 has 15 residues. The germline V gene encodes CDR1 SGHRS and CDR2 YFSETQ. The CDR3 is CASSPRQGTSYEQYF. CDR3 bases: TGCGCCAGCAGCCCTAGGCAGGGGACCTCCTACGAGCAGTACTTC.

This clone was recorded only once. This chain links TRBV5-1 with TRBJ2-1; a weak D match, TRBD2 (5 bases). In germline, CDR1 is SGHRS, CDR2 YFSETQ. Trimming removed 0 bases at V and 6 bases at J, with 13 bases between. The length of the CDR3 is 15 residues. Written as DNA, the CDR3 is TGCGCCAGCAGCTTGGCCGGGCGGGCCTCCAATGAGCAGTTCTTC. It is translated as CASSLAGRASNEQFF.

The V and J genes are TRBV15 and TRBJ1-2; D is perhaps TRBD1 (6 bases). This CDR3 region has 18 residues. The ends were cut back, 0 bases at V and 4 bases at J, with 21 bases in the middle. Per the germline V gene, CDR1 is LNHNV and CDR2 is YYDKDF (reference sequence). The chain's CDR3 is CATSRDTGTNLHLYGYTF. The DNA of the CDR3 is TGTGCCACCAGCAGAGATACGGGGACAAACCTCCACCTCTATGGCTACACCTTC.

On this clone: One junction end disagrees with the germline gene, perhaps due to a read error. The rearrangement uses TRBV7-2 and TRBJ2-2, with D possibly TRBD2 on 6 matching bases. The CDR3 is 14 residues long. Germline assignment: CDR1 SGHTA and CDR2 FQGNSA. The CDR3: CASRLGGFTGELFF. The CDR3 bases are TGTGCCAGCAGATTAGGAGGGTTCACCGGGGAGCTGTTTTTT. The full variable domain, completed using reference TRBV7-2 and TRBJ2-2, is GAGVSQSPSNKVTEKGKDVELRCDPISGHTALYWYRQSLGQGLEFLIYFQGNSAPDKSGLPSDRFSAERTGGSVSTLTIQRTQQEDSAVYLCASRLGGFTGELFFGEGSRLTVL.

The chain has TRBV4-3 and TRBJ1-2; TRBD1 might be the D (6 bases). Germline V gene sequence: CDR1 LGHNA, CDR2 YSLEER. This CDR3 has 16 amino acids. V was clipped by 0 bases and J by 0 bases, with 11 bases between them. In DNA, the CDR3 is TGCGCCAGCAGCCAAGAAATCGACAGGACTAACTATGGCTACACCTTC. Its translation is CASSQEIDRTNYGYTF.

In DNA, the CDR3 is TGCGCCAGCAGCTTTACTAGCGGGGCCACACTATACAATGAGCAGTTCTTC. It translates to CASSFTSGATLYNEQFF. The genes are TRBV5-1 and TRBJ2-1, with 10 bases fitting TRBD2. Looked up from germline, CDR1 is SGHRS and CDR2 is YFSETQ. V shed 2 bases, J shed 4 bases, and the junction held 9 bases outside the gene matches. The CDR3 sequence is 17 residues long. Looking up the rest from reference TRBV5-1 and TRBJ2-1 gives the full variable domain: KAGVTQTPRYLIKTRGQQVTLSCSPISGHRSVSWYQQTPGQGLQFLFEYFSETQRNKGNFPGRFSGRQFSNSRSEMNVSTLELGDSALYLCASSFTSGATLYNEQFFGPGTRLTVL.

This clone was counted only a few times. The chain couples TRBV4-2 to TRBJ2-3, with 8 bases identical to TRBD2. Per the germline V gene, CDR1 is LGHNA and CDR2 is YNFKEQ. The CDR3 runs 16 residues. Trimming cost V 1 base and J 4 bases; bases outside gene matches: 7. CDR3 in amino acids: CASSQAVTSDADTQYF. The CDR3 coding sequence is TGTGCCAGCAGCCAAGCCGTGACTAGCGACGCAGATACGCAGTATTTT.

This chain uses TRBV7-9 with TRBJ2-7; TRBD1 matches 8 bases. V lost 1 base and J lost 1; bases outside the gene matches: 6. The CDR3 totals 16 residues. Germline V gene lookup returns CDR1 SEHNR and CDR2 FQNEAQ (reference sequence). Written as DNA, the CDR3 is TGTGCCAGCAGCTTAGGGACAGGGCTGGAATCCTACGAGCAGTACTTC. It yields the protein CASSLGTGLESYEQYF.